The clone carrying this T cell receptor beta chain has a count of ten or more. Its antigen is not identified. RNA transcripts yielded amplified TCR beta CDR3 regions. The TCR CDR3 first-round RT-PCR relied on the HTBI primer set. TCRdb fed the multiplex PCR reads into MiXCR, producing one record per CDR3 protein. The table has a few hundred thousand distinct CDR3 sequences, roughly 15% seen once. This entry belongs to a study of T cells in Graves' hyperthyroidism and ophthalmopathy. Study summary: Before any treatment, at initial diagnosis, peripheral blood was collected. Study-wide findings and caveats: Most thyroid clonotypes expanded above 0.001 appeared in blood too.

This CDR3 is built from 15 residues. Germline V gene data show CDR1 as SGHTA and CDR2 as FQGTGA. Trimming pared 1 base from V and 0 bases from J, leaving 9 bases between. A NOSPECS grade of at least 4, a Clinical Activity Score of at least 3 and duration under 3 months were recorded in ophthalmopathy patients. Fresh peripheral blood, roughly 10 ml, was the source of the PBMCs. The sample consisted of blood. The V call is TRBV7-3, the J call TRBJ1-1, with D unresolved. The sequence was collected from a woman in her thirties with Graves' ophthalmopathy. CDR3 in amino acids: CASSLKGYMNTEAFF. The CDR3 DNA reads as TGTGCCAGCAGCTTAAAAGGTTACATGAACACTGAAGCTTTCTTT.